The text below deals with one T cell receptor beta chain. Data came from immunoSEQ multiplex PCR; TCRdb stores just in-frame clones and leaves some out. Counted here are around 2,000,000 clones, around 95% occurring once; the ten biggest clones make up 0.13%. This entry belongs to a study of shared clonotypes between healthy human individuals. The CDR3 has 14 amino acids. Germline CDR1 reads SGHAT; CDR2 reads FQNNGV. The V end lost 2 bases, the J end lost 2 bases, and 9 bases lay between the germline ends. Sequenced input: naive CD4+ T cells sorted from blood. Subset noted: CD45RA+ positively selected. The rearrangement joins TRBV11-2 to TRBJ1-2; D may be TRBD1 (5 bases). The clonotype comes from a man younger than 35 in good health. The CDR3 bases are TGTGCCAGCAGCTTATTGGGGACGAACTATGGCTACACCTTC. It yields the protein CASSLLGTNYGYTF. The full variable domain, in which reference TRBV11-2 and TRBJ1-2 provide the parts outside the CDR3, is EAGVAQSPRYKIIEKRQSVAFWCNPISGHATLYWYQQILGQGPKLLIQFQNNGVVDDSQLPKDRFSAERLKGVDSTLKIQPAKLEDSAVYLCASSLLGTNYGYTFGSGTRLTVV.